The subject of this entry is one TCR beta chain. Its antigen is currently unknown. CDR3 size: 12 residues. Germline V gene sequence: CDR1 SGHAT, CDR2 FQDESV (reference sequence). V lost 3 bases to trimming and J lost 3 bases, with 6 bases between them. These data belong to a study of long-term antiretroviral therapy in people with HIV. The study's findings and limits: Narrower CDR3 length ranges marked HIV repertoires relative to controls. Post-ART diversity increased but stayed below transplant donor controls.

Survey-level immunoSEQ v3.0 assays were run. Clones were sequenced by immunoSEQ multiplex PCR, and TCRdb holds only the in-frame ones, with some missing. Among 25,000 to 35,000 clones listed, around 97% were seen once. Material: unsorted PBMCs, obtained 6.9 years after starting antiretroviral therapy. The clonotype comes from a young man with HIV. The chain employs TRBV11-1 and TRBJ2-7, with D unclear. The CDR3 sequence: CASSLYHYEQYF. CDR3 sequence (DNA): TGTGCCAGCAGCTTGTACCACTACGAGCAGTACTTC.